Here is one T cell receptor beta chain with its context. Other DNA sequences of this sample code for an identical CDR3. Produced via immunoSEQ multiplex PCR; TCRdb's table is partial and in-frame only. The sample holds fewer than 500,000 clones; roughly 86% are singletons and the top ten take approximately 1.3%. The record originates from a study of blood T cell repertoires in COVID-19. The CDR3 loop spans 12 amino acids. The germline V gene has CDR1 KGHSH and CDR2 LQKENI. Trimming took 3 bases from V and 3 from J, leaving 6 bases between them. Residents of about 25 US areas, aged roughly 18 to 89 years, made up the participants. Clinical history reported by participants formed the basis on which cohorts were assigned. Recovered status in Cohort 3 required two negative PCRs, clearance, or symptom resolution.

The chain is built from TRBV18 and TRBJ2-7; D may be TRBD2 (6 bases). Sequencing was carried out using PBMCs or T cells enriched from blood (not recorded which). This TCR derives from a man between 25 and 39 years old who had recovered from COVID-19. The CDR3 DNA follows: TGTGCCAGCTCACCGGGGGGCTACGAGCAGTACTTC. Translation gives CASSPGGYEQYF.